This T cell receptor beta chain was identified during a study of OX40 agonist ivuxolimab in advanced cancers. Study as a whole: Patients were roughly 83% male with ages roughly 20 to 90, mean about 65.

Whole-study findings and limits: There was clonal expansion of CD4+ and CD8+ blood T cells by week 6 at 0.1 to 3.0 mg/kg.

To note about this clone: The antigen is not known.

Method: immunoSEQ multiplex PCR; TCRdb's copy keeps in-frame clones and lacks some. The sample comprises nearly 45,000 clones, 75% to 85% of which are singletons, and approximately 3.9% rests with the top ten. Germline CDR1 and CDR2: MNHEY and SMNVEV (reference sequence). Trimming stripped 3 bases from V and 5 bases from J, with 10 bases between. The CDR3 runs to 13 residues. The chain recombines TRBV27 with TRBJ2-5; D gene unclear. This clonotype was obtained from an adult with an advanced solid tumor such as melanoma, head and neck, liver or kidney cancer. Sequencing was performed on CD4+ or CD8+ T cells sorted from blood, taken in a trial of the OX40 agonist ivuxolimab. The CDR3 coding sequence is TGTGCCAGCAGTTTGGCGATGACGGAGACCCAGTACTTC. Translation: CASSLAMTETQYF.